The 11 T cell receptor beta chains reported below all come from one sample, sequenced in a study of CD8 T cells in Susac syndrome. A quantity of about 0.5 to 1 ug RNA underwent reverse transcription using random hexamers. TCRdb re-called the immunoSEQ multiplex PCR reads through MiXCR, storing one row per CDR3 protein. The table shows 150,000 to 200,000 distinct CDR3 sequences, with around 96% occurring only once. The sample was CD4+ T cells from PBMCs. These receptors all stem from a human donor in good health.

V and J are TRBV27 and TRBJ2-1; 12 positions match TRBD2. Germline V lookup: CDR1 MNHEY, CDR2 SMNVEV (reference sequence). The CDR3 spans 15 residues. The ends lost 6 bases at V and 6 bases at J; junction bases unmatched: 6. This CDR3 is CASSPGLAGFNEQFF. CDR3 in DNA: TGTGCCAGCAGCCCCGGACTAGCGGGATTCAATGAGCAGTTCTTC.

The rearrangement joins TRBV18 to TRBJ2-5; D possibly uses TRBD1 or TRBD2 (5 bases each). The germline V gene encodes CDR1 KGHSH and CDR2 LQKENI. CDR3 length: 13 amino acids. Trimming stripped 2 bases from V and 5 bases from J, with 9 bases between. CDR3 sequence reads: CASSPSGHETQYF. The DNA for the CDR3 is TGTGCCAGCTCACCATCGGGGCATGAGACCCAGTACTTC.

The chain carries TRBV30 and TRBJ1-6; D is undetermined. Germline CDR1 reads GTSNPN; CDR2 reads SVGIG (reference sequence). The CDR3 sequence is 12 residues long. Deletions cut 5 bases from V and 8 bases from J, with 10 bases between. The CDR3 nucleotides read TGTGCCTGGTGCTTCAGCGATTCACCCCTCCACTTT. Translation: CAWCFSDSPLHF.

V is TRBV12-3 or TRBV12-4 and J is TRBJ1-6; 8 nucleotides line up with TRBD1. CDR3 length equals 12 residues. The ends lost 2 bases at V and 14 bases at J; junction bases unmatched: 2. CDR3 bases: TGTGCCAGCAGTTTAACAGGGGGGGCCCTCCACTTT. Amino acid sequence: CASSLTGGALHF.

The V gene is TRBV20-1, the J gene TRBJ2-2; D is uncertain. Trimming took 0 bases from V and 6 from J, leaving 11 bases between them. Germline CDR1 is DFQATT and CDR2 is SNEGSKA (reference sequence). The CDR3 is 14 amino acids. The CDR3 reads CSARDGRVPGELFF. As DNA, the CDR3 is TGCAGTGCTAGAGATGGAAGGGTCCCCGGGGAGCTGTTTTTT.

The rearrangement uses TRBV5-1 and TRBJ2-1; a weak D match, TRBD2 (6 bases). Trimming cost V 4 bases and J 0 bases, with 11 bases left between them. The germline V gene encodes CDR1 SGHRS and CDR2 YFSETQ. CDR3 length: 15 residues. CDR3 region: CASSRGGGSYNEQFF. CDR3 sequence (DNA): TGCGCCAGCAGCCGTGGGGGAGGCTCCTACAATGAGCAGTTCTTC.

The chain carries TRBV18 and TRBJ1-1; D unresolved. Trimming took off 2 bases at V and 3 bases at J, with 7 bases between the two ends. Germline assignment: CDR1 KGHSH and CDR2 LQKENI. The CDR3 consists of 13 residues. CDR3 coding DNA: TGTGCCAGCTCACCAACTGTGGACACTGAAGCTTTCTTT. Translated: CASSPTVDTEAFF.

The chain employs TRBV6-6 and TRBJ1-1; 7 nucleotides align to TRBD1. CDR3 size: 14 residues. CDR1 is MNHNY, CDR2 SVGAGI, per germline (reference sequence). Trimming removed 5 bases from V and 4 bases from J; junction bases left unmatched: 7. The CDR3 DNA reads as TGTGCCAGCAGTCACAGGGGAGGGGGCACTGAAGCTTTCTTT. Residues: CASSHRGGGTEAFF.

This clonotype was seen a handful of times. The chain combines TRBV30 with TRBJ1-6; 8 nucleotides match TRBD1. V lost 8 bases, J lost 7 bases, and 7 bases stayed unmatched. Germline V gene data show CDR1 as GTSNPN and CDR2 as SVGIG (reference sequence). This CDR3 has 13 amino acids. CDR3 nucleotides: TGTGCCCGGGGGACAGGAGTAAATTCACCCCTCCACTTT. It yields the protein CARGTGVNSPLHF.

The rearrangement joins TRBV18 to TRBJ1-1; D might be TRBD1 (5 bases). Germline CDR1 KGHSH, CDR2 LQKENI. The length of the CDR3 is 16 residues. Trimming cost V 2 bases and J 4 bases, with 17 bases left between them. CDR3 loop: CASSPRTRVEGTEAFF. The CDR3 DNA follows: TGTGCCAGCTCACCAAGGACAAGGGTTGAGGGCACTGAAGCTTTCTTT.

This chain joins TRBV5-1 and TRBJ2-7; D is unresolved. The CDR3 totals 15 residues. CDR1 SGHRS and CDR2 YFSETQ come from the germline V gene. V was pared by 0 bases and J by 3 bases, with 13 bases between. CDR3 sequence: CASSLGPVGNYEQYF. CDR3 nucleotides: TGCGCCAGCAGCTTGGGTCCGGTGGGGAACTACGAGCAGTACTTC.